One and the same sample provided the 20 T cell receptor beta chains below, sequenced in a study of blood T cell repertoires in COVID-19. Produced via immunoSEQ multiplex PCR; TCRdb's table is partial and in-frame only. The profile covers 100,000 or so clones, with 70% to 85% appearing a single time and approximately 9.6% taken by the ten largest. Source material: peripheral blood. These receptor sequences come from a man in his 60s with active or convalescent COVID-19.

The chain carries TRBV24-1 and TRBJ2-5; D remains unclear. The V gene lost 2 bases and the J gene lost 4 bases, with 7 bases spanning the gap. The CDR3 is 13 amino acids. Germline V gene data show CDR1 as KGHDR and CDR2 as SFDVKD. DNA of the CDR3: TGTGCCACCAGTGATTCCCTTAGAGAGACCCAGTACTTC. Its translation is CATSDSLRETQYF.

CDR3 coding DNA: TGTGCCAGCACCCTAGGCCGCACAGATACGCAGTATTTT. Protein sequence: CASTLGRTDTQYF. The V and J genes are TRBV19 and TRBJ2-3; D is ambiguous. The CDR3 consists of 13 residues. Trimming stripped 9 bases from V and 1 base from J, with 11 bases between. CDR1 and CDR2 (germline): LNHDA, SQIVND (reference sequence).

The V and J genes are TRBV2 and TRBJ2-7; the match to TRBD1 covers 10 bases. V dropped 4 bases and J dropped 3; count of bases not matched to a gene: 3. In germline, CDR1 is SNHLY, CDR2 FYNNEI. This CDR3 has 14 amino acids. This CDR3 is CASSGGTGDYEQYF. The CDR3, as DNA: TGTGCCAGCAGTGGTGGGACAGGGGACTACGAGCAGTACTTC.

The chain recombines TRBV7-6 with TRBJ2-6; a weak D match, TRBD2 (6 bases). The CDR3 has 18 residues. Germline V gene sequence: CDR1 SGHVS, CDR2 FNYEAQ. V lost 4 bases and J lost 0, with 16 bases in between. In DNA form, the CDR3 reads TGTGCCAGCAGCTCGGGACCGCCGACTAGCTCTGGGGCCAACGTCCTGACTTTC. It yields the protein CASSSGPPTSSGANVLTF.

Comment on this clone: The junction differs from germline at one of its ends, possibly a read error. This chain links TRBV28 with TRBJ1-2, with 10 positions matching TRBD1. CDR1 is MDHEN, CDR2 SYDVKM, per germline. The CDR3 is made up of 16 amino acids. CDR3 coding DNA: TGTGCCGGCAGTTTCGCGGGACAGGGGAATTTGGATGGCTACACCTTC. This codes for CAGSFAGQGNLDGYTF.

This clone was counted between two and nine times. This sequence joins TRBV15 and TRBJ1-5, with D tentatively TRBD1 (6 bases). V dropped 2 bases and J dropped 0 bases, with 8 bases sitting between them. The CDR3 contains 15 residues. Per germline, CDR1 LNHNV and CDR2 YYDKDF (reference sequence). The CDR3 bases are TGTGCCACCAGCAGACGACAGGATAGCAATCAGCCCCAGCATTTT. Translating gives CATSRRQDSNQPQHF.

The CDR3 nucleotides are TGCGCCAGCGCCCGGGACACAGGGCTGGGGGGCTACACCTTC. Translating it yields CASARDTGLGGYTF. V gene TRBV5-1 combines with J gene TRBJ1-2; D perhaps matches TRBD1 (6 bases). The CDR3 loop spans 14 amino acids. Germline CDR1 SGHRS, CDR2 YFSETQ. Trimming removed 7 bases at V and 8 bases at J, with 21 bases between.

Notes on this clone: A much larger clone lies a single base off, so this may be a read error. This rearrangement joins TRBV12-3 or TRBV12-4 to TRBJ2-7; D not certain. The CDR3 is 11 amino acids. Trimming removed 4 bases from V and 1 base from J, with 2 bases in between. The CDR3 region has the DNA TGTGCCAGCAGTTCTTCCTACGAGCAGTACTTC. It yields the protein CASSSSYEQYF.

The genes are TRBV7-3 and TRBJ2-2; 8 bases match TRBD2. V was clipped by 5 bases and J by 7 bases; unmatched bases: 3. The CDR3 is made up of 13 amino acids. CDR1 is SGHTA and CDR2 is FQGTGA in the germline V gene. The CDR3 loop is CASSPGTSGELFF. CDR3 bases: TGTGCCAGCAGCCCCGGGACTAGCGGGGAGCTGTTTTTT.

This clone has a handful of counts. The rearrangement joins TRBV4-1 to TRBJ1-1, with D uncertain. This CDR3 has 14 residues. Per germline, CDR1 MGHRA and CDR2 YSYEKL. V was cut by 5 bases and J by 2 bases, with 12 bases left in between. The CDR3 region is CASSAPTLNTEAFF. The CDR3 DNA reads TGCGCCAGCAGCGCCCCGACTCTTAACACTGAAGCTTTCTTT.

The chain joins TRBV19 to TRBJ2-1; 7 bases are a match to TRBD2. The CDR3 consists of 14 residues. V shed 1 base and J 9 bases; nucleotides not matched to a gene: 6. Per the germline V gene, CDR1 is LNHDA and CDR2 is SQIVND (reference sequence). The DNA for the CDR3 is TGTGCCAGTAGTATAGGGGCGGGAGACCCTGAGCAGTTCTTC. Translated, it gives CASSIGAGDPEQFF.

This sequence joins TRBV6-2 or TRBV6-3 and TRBJ1-5, with D hard to call. The CDR3 runs 14 residues. V dropped 0 bases and J dropped 1 base, with 4 bases sitting between them. Germline V CDR1 and CDR2: MNHEY, SVGEGT. CDR3 protein: CASSYSGSNQPQHF. CDR3 DNA: TGTGCCAGCAGTTACTCCGGGAGCAATCAGCCCCAGCATTTT.

The J gene is TRBJ1-2, the V gene TRBV5-1, with 8 bases lining up with TRBD1. There are 15 residues in the CDR3. Germline values: CDR1 SGHRS, CDR2 YFSETQ. V lost 4 bases, J lost 2 bases, and 7 bases stayed unmatched. Written as DNA, the CDR3 is TGCGCCAGCAGCCCCGGGACAGGTATCAACTATGGCTACACCTTC. As protein: CASSPGTGINYGYTF.

The rearrangement joins TRBV11-2 to TRBJ2-1, with 7 bases matching TRBD2. This CDR3 contains 15 residues. V shed 6 bases and J 4 bases; nucleotides not matched to a gene: 9. Germline V gene lookup returns CDR1 SGHAT and CDR2 FQNNGV. The chain's CDR3 is CASSSTSWVYNEQFF. CDR3 DNA: TGTGCCAGCAGTTCGACTAGCTGGGTTTACAATGAGCAGTTCTTC. The full variable domain, rest sourced from reference TRBV11-2 and TRBJ2-1, is EAGVAQSPRYKIIEKRQSVAFWCNPISGHATLYWYQQILGQGPKLLIQFQNNGVVDDSQLPKDRFSAERLKGVDSTLKIQPAKLEDSAVYLCASSSTSWVYNEQFFGPGTRLTVL.

CDR3 amino acids: CASSQGREIYNEQFF. As DNA, the CDR3 is TGTGCCAGCAGTCAAGGACGGGAGATCTACAATGAGCAGTTCTTC. The chain recombines TRBV7-8 with TRBJ2-1, with a weak D call TRBD2 (6 bases). This CDR3 has 15 amino acids. V shed 6 bases and J shed 3 bases, with 15 bases lying between them. The V gene's germline CDR1 is SGHVS and CDR2 FQNEAQ.

The V and J genes are TRBV7-2 and TRBJ1-6; possibly TRBD1 for D (6 bases). Deletions cut 5 bases from V and 7 bases from J, with 9 bases between. Germline-derived CDR1 and CDR2 are SGHTA and FQGNSA. This CDR3 comprises 13 residues. The CDR3 region is CASSPGQNSPLHF. CDR3 in DNA: TGTGCCAGCAGCCCCGGACAGAATTCACCCCTCCACTTT.

The chain employs TRBV11-3 and TRBJ2-7, with 8 bases fitting TRBD1. The CDR3 contains 14 residues. Per germline, CDR1 SGHNT and CDR2 YENEEA. The V segment lost 5 bases and the J segment 5 bases; nucleotides outside the gene matches: 8. As DNA, the CDR3 is TGTGCCAGCAGCCCTCGGACAGGGAGAAACGAGCAGTACTTC. It yields the protein CASSPRTGRNEQYF.

The chain joins TRBV5-1 to TRBJ1-3, with D unclear. V was trimmed by 0 bases and J by 4 bases, leaving 5 bases between them. The CDR3 contains 13 residues. The germline V gene encodes CDR1 SGHRS and CDR2 YFSETQ. CDR3 nucleotide sequence: TGCGCCAGCAGCTTGGACTTCGGAAACACCATATATTTT. This sequence encodes CASSLDFGNTIYF.

CDR3 sequence: CASSSLGDEQFF. The CDR3 coding sequence is TGTGCCAGCAGTTCCCTAGGGGATGAGCAGTTCTTC. The chain uses TRBV28 and TRBJ2-1, with D perhaps TRBD1 (5 bases). Germline loops: CDR1 MDHEN, CDR2 SYDVKM. This CDR3 region has 12 residues. V lost 4 bases and J 8 bases, leaving 9 bases between the germline ends.

In its sample, this clone was seen a few times. In nucleotides, the CDR3 is TGTGCCAGCAGCGGGGGACAGAACAATTCACCCCTCCACTTT. The encoded protein is CASSGGQNNSPLHF. The chain joins TRBV9 to TRBJ1-6, with TRBD1 matching 7 bases. The V and J ends lost 3 bases and 7 bases, in that order; junction bases with no gene match: 4. Germline V gene lookup returns CDR1 SGDLS and CDR2 YYNGEE. The CDR3 runs to 14 residues.